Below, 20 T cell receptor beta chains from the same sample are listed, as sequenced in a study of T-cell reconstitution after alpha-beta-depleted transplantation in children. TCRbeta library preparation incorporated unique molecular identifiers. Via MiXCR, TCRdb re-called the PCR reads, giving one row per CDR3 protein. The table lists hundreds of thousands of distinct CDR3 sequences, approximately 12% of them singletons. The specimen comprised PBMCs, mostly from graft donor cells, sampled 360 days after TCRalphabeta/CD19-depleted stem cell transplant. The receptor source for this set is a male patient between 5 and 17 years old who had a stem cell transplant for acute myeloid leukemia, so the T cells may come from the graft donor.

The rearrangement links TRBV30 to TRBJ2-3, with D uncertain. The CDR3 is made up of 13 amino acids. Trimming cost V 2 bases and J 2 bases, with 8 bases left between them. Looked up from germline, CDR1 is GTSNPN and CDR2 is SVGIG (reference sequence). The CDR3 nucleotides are TGTGCCTGGAGTAGAGGAGCCACAGATACGCAGTATTTT. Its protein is CAWSRGATDTQYF.

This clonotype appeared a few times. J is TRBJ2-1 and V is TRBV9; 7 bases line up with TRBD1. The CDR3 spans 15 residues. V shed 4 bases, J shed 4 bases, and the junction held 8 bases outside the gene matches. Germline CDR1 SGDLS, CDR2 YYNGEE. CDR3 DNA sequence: TGTGCCAGCAGCTTATCTCCGGGACAGTACAATGAGCAGTTCTTC. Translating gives CASSLSPGQYNEQFF.

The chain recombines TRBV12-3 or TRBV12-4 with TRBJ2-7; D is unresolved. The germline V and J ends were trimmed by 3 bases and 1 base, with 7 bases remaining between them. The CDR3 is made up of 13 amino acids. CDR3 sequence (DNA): TGTGCCAGCAGTTTTCCACCGTCCTACGAGCAGTACTTC. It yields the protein CASSFPPSYEQYF.

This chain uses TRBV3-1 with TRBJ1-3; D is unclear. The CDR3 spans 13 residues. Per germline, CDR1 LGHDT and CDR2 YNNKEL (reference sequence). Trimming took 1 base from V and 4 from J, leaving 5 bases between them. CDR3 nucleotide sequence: TGTGCCAGCAGCCAAGCCTTCGGAAACACCATATATTTT. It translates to CASSQAFGNTIYF.

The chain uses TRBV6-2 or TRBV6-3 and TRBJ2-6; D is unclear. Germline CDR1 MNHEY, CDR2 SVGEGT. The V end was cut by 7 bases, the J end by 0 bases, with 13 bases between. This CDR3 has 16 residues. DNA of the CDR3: TGTGCCAGCAACTGGGCCCTCCCCTCTGGGGCCAACGTCCTGACTTTC. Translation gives CASNWALPSGANVLTF.

The CDR3 sequence is CASSFRQDSYEQYF. The CDR3 region has the DNA TGTGCCAGCAGTTTCCGACAGGACTCCTACGAGCAGTACTTC. The chain carries TRBV28 and TRBJ2-7; D might be TRBD1 (6 bases). The CDR3 extends over 14 amino acids. CDR1 MDHEN and CDR2 SYDVKM come from the germline V gene. With 3 bases removed from V and 0 bases from J, the gap between germline ends came to 9 bases.

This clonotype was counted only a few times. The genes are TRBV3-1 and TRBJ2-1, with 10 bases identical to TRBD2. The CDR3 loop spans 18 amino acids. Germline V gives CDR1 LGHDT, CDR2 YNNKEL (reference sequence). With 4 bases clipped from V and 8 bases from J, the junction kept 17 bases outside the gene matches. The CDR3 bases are TGTGCCAGCAGCCCCGACTGGGCCCTAGCGGGGGAGGTCGATGAGCAGTTCTTC. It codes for CASSPDWALAGEVDEQFF.

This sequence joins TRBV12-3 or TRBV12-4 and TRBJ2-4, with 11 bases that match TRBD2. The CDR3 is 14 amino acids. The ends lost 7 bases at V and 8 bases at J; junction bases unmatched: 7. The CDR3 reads CASKTGTSGYIQYF. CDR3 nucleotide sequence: TGTGCCAGCAAGACCGGGACTAGCGGTTACATTCAGTACTTC.

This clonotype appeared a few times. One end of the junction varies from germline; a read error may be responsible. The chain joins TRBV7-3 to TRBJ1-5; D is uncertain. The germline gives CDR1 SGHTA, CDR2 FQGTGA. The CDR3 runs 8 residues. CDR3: CASTPVGF. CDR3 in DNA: TGTGCCAGCACCCCTGTGGGTTTT.

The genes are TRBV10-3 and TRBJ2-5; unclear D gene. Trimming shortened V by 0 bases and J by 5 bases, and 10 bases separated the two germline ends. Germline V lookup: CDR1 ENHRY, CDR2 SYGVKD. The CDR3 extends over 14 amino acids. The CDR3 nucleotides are TGTGCCATCAGTGAGTCCCGGCCCCCGGAGACCCAGTACTTC. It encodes CAISESRPPETQYF.

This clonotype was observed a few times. Here the CDR3 reads CASSLYHGTYQETQYF. The CDR3 DNA reads TGTGCCAGCAGTTTATATCATGGGACGTACCAAGAGACCCAGTACTTC. The rearrangement joins TRBV28 to TRBJ2-5; D could derive from TRBD1 or TRBD2 (5 bases each). V was shortened by 1 base and J by 0 bases, with 12 bases between the two germline ends. Germline V gene data show CDR1 as MDHEN and CDR2 as SYDVKM. This CDR3 is 16 amino acids long.

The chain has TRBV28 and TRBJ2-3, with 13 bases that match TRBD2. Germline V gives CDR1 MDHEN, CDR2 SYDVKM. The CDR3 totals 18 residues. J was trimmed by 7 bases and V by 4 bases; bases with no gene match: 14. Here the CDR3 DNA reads TGTGCCAGCAGTTCCTACCTCGCACTAGCGGGGGGGGTGAATACGCAGTATTTT. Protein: CASSSYLALAGGVNTQYF.

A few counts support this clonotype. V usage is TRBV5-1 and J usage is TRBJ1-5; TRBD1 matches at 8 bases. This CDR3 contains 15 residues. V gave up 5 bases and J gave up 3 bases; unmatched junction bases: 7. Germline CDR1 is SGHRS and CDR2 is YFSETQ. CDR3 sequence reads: CASRRRTGINQPQHF. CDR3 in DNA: TGCGCCAGCAGACGCCGGACAGGGATCAATCAGCCCCAGCATTTT.

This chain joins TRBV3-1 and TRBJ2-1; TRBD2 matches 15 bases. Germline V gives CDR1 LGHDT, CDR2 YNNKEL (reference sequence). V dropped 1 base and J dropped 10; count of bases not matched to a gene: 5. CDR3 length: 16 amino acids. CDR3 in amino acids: CASSQGTSGRAHEQFF. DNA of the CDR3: TGTGCCAGCAGCCAAGGGACTAGCGGGAGGGCCCACGAGCAGTTCTTC.

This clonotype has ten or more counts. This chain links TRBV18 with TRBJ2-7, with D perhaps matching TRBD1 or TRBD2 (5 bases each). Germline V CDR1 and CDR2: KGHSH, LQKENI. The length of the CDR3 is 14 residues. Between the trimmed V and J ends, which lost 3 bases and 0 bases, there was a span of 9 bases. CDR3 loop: CASSPGRFSYEQYF. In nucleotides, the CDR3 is TGTGCCAGCTCACCGGGACGGTTCTCCTACGAGCAGTACTTC.

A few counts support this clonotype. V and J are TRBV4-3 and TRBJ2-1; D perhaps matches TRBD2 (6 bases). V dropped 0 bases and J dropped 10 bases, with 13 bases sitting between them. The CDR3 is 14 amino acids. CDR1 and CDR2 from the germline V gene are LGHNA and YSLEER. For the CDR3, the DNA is TGCGCCAGCAGCCAAGATCGTGGGCTAGCGGAGCAGTTCTTC. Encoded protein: CASSQDRGLAEQFF.

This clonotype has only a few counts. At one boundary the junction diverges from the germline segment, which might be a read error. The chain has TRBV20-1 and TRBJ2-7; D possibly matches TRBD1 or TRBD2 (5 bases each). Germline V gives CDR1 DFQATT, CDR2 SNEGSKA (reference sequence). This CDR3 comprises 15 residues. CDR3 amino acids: CSARESRVGHRSVNF. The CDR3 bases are TGCAGTGCCAGGGAGTCCCGGGTAGGGCATCGAAGTGTAAACTTC.

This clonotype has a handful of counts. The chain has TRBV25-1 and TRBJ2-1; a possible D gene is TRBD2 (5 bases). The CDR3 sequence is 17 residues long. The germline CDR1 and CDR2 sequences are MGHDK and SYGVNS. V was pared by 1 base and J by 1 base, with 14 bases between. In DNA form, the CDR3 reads TGTGCCAGCAGTGAATGGCCGCCGGGGTGGTCCTACAATGAGCAGTTCTTC. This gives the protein CASSEWPPGWSYNEQFF.

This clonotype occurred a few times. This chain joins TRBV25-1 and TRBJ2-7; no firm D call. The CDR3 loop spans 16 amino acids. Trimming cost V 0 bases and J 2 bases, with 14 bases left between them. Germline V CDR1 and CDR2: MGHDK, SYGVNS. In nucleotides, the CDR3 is TGTGCCAGCAGTGAATATCCGGCTAGTATTCCCTACGAGCAGTACTTC. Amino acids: CASSEYPASIPYEQYF.

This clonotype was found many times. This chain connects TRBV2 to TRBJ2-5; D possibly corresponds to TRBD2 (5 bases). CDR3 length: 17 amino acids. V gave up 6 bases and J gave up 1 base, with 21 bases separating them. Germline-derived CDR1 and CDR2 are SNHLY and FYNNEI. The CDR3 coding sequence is TGTGCCAGCAGCCACCATGGAAGGACTGGCACCCAAGAGACCCAGTACTTC. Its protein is CASSHHGRTGTQETQYF. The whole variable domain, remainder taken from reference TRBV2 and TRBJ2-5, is EPEVTQTPSHQVTQMGQEVILRCVPISNHLYFYWYRQILGQKVEFLVSFYNNEISEKSEIFDDQFSVERPDGSNFTLKIRSTKLEDSAMYFCASSHHGRTGTQETQYFGPGTRLLVL.